This T cell receptor beta chain was captured by sequencing in a study of blood T cell repertoires in COVID-19. With V trimmed by 5 bases and J by 7 bases, 9 bases remained unmatched. Per the germline V gene, CDR1 is SGHTA and CDR2 is FQGNSA. This CDR3 comprises 14 residues. Profiling relied on immunoSEQ multiplex PCR, and the TCRdb table lists in-frame clones only, not all of them. The sample has 220,000 or so clones; roughly 80% are singletons. The origin of this receptor is a woman aged 60-70 years who had recovered from COVID-19. Sample: peripheral blood. This chain connects TRBV7-2 to TRBJ2-7, with 9 bases matching TRBD2. CDR3: CASSPSSGEREQYF. CDR3 nucleotides: TGTGCCAGCAGCCCCTCTAGCGGGGAGCGGGAGCAGTACTTC.